The source of this TCR beta chain is a study of radiation and T cells in renal cell carcinoma. Assay used: immunoSEQ multiplex PCR; TCRdb lists only in-frame clones, some missing. The table shows approximately 85,000 clones, with roughly 87% occurring only once. Time point meaning: blood 4 weeks post-SBRT, at nephrectomy. Specified treatment: 15 Gy SBRT to primary tumor, nephrectomy 4 weeks later. Nephrectomy followed 15 Gy stereotactic body radiation by 4 weeks. After SBRT, blood was collected at 2 and 4 weeks, plus baseline. This renal cell carcinoma was of the clear cell type. J gave up 4 bases and V 2 bases, and 8 bases lay outside the gene matches. The CDR3 runs 17 residues. The germline CDR1 and CDR2 sequences are SGDLS and YYNGEE.

The clonotype originates from a woman between 65 and 79 years old with renal cell carcinoma. This chain joins TRBV9 and TRBJ2-3, with TRBD2 matching over 12 bases. Sample: blood, taken from a patient whose treatment included radiotherapy and nephrectomy. The CDR3 protein is CASSVGLAGWMADTQYF. The DNA for the CDR3 is TGTGCCAGCAGCGTCGGACTAGCGGGATGGATGGCAGATACGCAGTATTTT.